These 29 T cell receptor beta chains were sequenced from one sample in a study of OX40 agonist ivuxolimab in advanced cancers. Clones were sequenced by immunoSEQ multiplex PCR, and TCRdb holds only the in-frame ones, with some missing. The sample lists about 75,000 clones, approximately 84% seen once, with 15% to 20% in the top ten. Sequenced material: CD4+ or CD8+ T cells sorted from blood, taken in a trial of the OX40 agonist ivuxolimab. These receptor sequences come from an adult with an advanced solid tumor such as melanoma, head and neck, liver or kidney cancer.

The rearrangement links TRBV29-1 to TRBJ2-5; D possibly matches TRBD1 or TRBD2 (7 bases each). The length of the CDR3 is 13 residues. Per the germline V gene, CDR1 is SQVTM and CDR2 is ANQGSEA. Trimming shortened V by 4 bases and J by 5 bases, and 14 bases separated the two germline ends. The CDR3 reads CSVGQGGLETQYF. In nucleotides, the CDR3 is TGCAGCGTTGGACAGGGAGGGCTGGAGACCCAGTACTTC. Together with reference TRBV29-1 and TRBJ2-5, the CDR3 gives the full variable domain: SAVISQKPSRDICQRGTSLTIQCQVDSQVTMMFWYRQQPGQSLTLIATANQGSEATYESGFVIDKFPISRPNLTFSTLTVSNMSPEDSSIYLCSVGQGGLETQYFGPGTRLLVL.

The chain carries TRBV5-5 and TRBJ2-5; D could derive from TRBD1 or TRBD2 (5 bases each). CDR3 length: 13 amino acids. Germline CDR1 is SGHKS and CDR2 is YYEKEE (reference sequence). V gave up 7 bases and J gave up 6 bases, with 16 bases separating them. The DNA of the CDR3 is TGTGCCAGCGGCGAGGGGATTGGGCAGACCCAGTACTTC. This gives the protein CASGEGIGQTQYF.

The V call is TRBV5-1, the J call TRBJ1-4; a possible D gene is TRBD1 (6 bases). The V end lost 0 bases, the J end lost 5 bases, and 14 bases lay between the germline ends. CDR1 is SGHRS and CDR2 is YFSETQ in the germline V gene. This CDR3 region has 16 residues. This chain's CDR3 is CASSLARGGGNEKLFF. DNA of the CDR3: TGCGCCAGCAGCTTGGCAAGGGGGGGAGGAAATGAAAAACTGTTTTTT.

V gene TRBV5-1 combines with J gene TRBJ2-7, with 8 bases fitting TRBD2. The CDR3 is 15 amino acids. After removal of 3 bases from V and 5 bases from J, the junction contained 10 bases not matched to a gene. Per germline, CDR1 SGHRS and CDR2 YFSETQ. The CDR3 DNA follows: TGCGCCAGCAGCTGGGGAAGCGGGAGAGCCCACGAGCAGTACTTC. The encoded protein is CASSWGSGRAHEQYF.

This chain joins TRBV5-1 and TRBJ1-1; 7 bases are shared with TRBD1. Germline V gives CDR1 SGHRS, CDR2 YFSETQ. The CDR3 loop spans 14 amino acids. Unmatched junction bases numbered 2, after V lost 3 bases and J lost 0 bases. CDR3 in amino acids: CASSYGTVNTEAFF. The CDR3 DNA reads TGCGCCAGCAGCTACGGGACAGTGAACACTGAAGCTTTCTTT.

The CDR3 bases are TGTGCCAGCAGCCAATTTAGGGGTGGTGATGAAGCTTTCTTT. Protein product: CASSQFRGGDEAFF. The chain is built from TRBV7-9 and TRBJ1-1, with D perhaps matching TRBD1 (5 bases). The ends were cut back, 5 bases at V and 7 bases at J, with 17 bases in the middle. Germline V gene data show CDR1 as SEHNR and CDR2 as FQNEAQ (reference sequence). CDR3 length equals 14 residues. Full variable domain (missing parts from reference TRBV7-9 and TRBJ1-1): DTGVSQNPRHKITKRGQNVTFRCDPISEHNRLYWYRQTLGQGPEFLTYFQNEAQLEKSRLLSDRFSAERPKGSFSTLEIQRTEQGDSAMYLCASSQFRGGDEAFFGQGTRLTVV.

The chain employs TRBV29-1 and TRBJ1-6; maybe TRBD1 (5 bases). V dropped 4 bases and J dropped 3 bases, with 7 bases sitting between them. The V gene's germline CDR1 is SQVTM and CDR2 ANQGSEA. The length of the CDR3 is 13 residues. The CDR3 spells CSVGDGYNSPLHF. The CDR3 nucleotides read TGCAGCGTTGGGGACGGCTATAATTCACCCCTCCACTTT. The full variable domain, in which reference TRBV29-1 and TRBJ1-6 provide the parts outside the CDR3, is SAVISQKPSRDICQRGTSLTIQCQVDSQVTMMFWYRQQPGQSLTLIATANQGSEATYESGFVIDKFPISRPNLTFSTLTVSNMSPEDSSIYLCSVGDGYNSPLHFGNGTRLTVT.

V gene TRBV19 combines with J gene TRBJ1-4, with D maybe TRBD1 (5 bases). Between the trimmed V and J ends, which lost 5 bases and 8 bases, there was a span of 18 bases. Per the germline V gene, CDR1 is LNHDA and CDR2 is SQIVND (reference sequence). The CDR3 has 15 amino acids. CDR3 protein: CASSPGTSMGEKLFF. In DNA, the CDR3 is TGTGCCAGTAGTCCTGGGACCTCGATGGGCGAAAAACTGTTTTTT.

The CDR3 protein is CASEQGFGNTGELFF. The CDR3 DNA follows: TGTGCCAGCGAGCAAGGGTTTGGGAACACCGGGGAGCTGTTTTTT. This chain joins TRBV6-1 and TRBJ2-2; D is uncertain. The CDR3 totals 15 residues. Germline values: CDR1 MNHNS, CDR2 SASEGT. V was clipped by 8 bases and J by 1 base, with 14 bases between them.

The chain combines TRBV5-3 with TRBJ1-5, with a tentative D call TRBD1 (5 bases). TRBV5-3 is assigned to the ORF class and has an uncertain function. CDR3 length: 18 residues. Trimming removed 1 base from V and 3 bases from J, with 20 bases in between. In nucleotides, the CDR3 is TGTGCCAGAAGCTTGTACACTAAGCTGACAGATACCAATCAGCCCCAGCATTTT. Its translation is CARSLYTKLTDTNQPQHF.

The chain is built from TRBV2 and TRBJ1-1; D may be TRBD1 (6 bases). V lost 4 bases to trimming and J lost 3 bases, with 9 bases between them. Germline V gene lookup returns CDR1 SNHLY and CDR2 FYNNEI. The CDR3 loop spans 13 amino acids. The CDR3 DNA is TGTGCCAGCAGTGTACAGGGTGACACTGAAGCTTTCTTT. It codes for CASSVQGDTEAFF.

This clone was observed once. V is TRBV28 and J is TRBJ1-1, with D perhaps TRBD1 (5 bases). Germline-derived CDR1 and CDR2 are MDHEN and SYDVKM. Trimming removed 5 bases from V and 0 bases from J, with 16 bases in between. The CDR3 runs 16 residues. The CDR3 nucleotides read TGTGCCAGCAGTCCCCCTGACAGTATCATGAACACTGAAGCTTTCTTT. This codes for CASSPPDSIMNTEAFF.

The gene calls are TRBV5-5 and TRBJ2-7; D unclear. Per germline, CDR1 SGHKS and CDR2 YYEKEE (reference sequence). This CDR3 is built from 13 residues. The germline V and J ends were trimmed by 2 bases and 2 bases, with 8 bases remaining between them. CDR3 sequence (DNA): TGTGCCAGCAGCTTAGGCAGGACCTACGAGCAGTACTTC. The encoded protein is CASSLGRTYEQYF.

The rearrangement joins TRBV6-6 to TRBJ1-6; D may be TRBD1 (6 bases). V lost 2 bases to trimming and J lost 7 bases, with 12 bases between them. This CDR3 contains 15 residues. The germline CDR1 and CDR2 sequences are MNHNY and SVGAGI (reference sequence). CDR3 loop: CASSYPPGQNSPLHF. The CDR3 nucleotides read TGTGCCAGCAGTTACCCGCCGGGACAAAATTCACCCCTCCACTTT.

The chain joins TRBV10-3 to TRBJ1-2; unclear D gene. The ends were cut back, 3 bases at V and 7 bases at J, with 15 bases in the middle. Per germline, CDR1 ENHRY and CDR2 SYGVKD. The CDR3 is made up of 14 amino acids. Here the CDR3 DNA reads TGTGCCATCAGTGAACCCGATTTAACGGGTGGCTACACCTTC. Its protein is CAISEPDLTGGYTF.

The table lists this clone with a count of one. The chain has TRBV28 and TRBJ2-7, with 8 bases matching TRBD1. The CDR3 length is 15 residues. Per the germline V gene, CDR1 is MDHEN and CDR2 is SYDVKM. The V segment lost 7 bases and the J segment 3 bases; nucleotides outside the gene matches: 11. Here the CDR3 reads CASKGGGQGGYEQYF. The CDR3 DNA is TGTGCCAGCAAGGGAGGAGGACAGGGAGGCTACGAGCAGTACTTC.

CDR3 bases: TGTGCCAGCAGTTACTCGGGCAGGGGGCTCGAGCAGTACTTC. Its protein is CASSYSGRGLEQYF. The chain is built from TRBV6-6 and TRBJ2-7; the match to TRBD1 covers 8 bases. Germline CDR1 reads MNHNY; CDR2 reads SVGAGI (reference sequence). The CDR3 length is 14 residues. V was pared by 0 bases and J by 6 bases, with 4 bases of the junction left unmatched.

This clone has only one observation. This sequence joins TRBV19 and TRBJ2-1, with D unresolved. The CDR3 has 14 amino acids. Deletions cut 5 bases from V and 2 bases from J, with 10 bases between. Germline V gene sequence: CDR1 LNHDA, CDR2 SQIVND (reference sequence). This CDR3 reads CASSEPNTYNEQFF. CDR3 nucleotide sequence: TGTGCCAGTAGTGAACCCAACACCTACAATGAGCAGTTCTTC.

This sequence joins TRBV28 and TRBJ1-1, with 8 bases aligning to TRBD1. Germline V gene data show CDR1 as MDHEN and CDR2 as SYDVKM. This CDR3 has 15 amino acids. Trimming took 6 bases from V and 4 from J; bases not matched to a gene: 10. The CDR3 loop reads CASSQLTGGATEAFF. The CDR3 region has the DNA TGTGCCAGCAGCCAATTAACAGGGGGGGCCACTGAAGCTTTCTTT.

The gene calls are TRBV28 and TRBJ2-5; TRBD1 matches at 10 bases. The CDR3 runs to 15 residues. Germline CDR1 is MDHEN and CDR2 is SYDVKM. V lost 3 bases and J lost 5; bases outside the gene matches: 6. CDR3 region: CASSFRQGAGETQYF. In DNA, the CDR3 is TGTGCCAGCAGTTTTAGACAGGGGGCAGGGGAGACCCAGTACTTC.

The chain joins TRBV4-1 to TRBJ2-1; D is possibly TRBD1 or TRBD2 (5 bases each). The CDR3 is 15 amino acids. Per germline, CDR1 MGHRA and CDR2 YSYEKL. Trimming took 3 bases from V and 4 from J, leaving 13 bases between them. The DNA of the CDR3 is TGCGCCAGCAGCCAGTCCGGGACCAAGTACAATGAGCAGTTCTTC. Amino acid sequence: CASSQSGTKYNEQFF.

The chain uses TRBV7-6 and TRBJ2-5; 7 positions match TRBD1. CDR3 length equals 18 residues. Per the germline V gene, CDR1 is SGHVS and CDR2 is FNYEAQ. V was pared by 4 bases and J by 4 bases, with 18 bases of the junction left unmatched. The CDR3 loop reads CASSSTGVGTSTGETQYF. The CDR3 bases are TGTGCCAGCAGCTCTACAGGGGTAGGGACGTCGACCGGAGAGACCCAGTACTTC. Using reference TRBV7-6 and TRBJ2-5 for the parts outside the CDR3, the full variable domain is GAGVSQSPRYKVTKRGQDVALRCDPISGHVSLYWYRQALGQGPEFLTYFNYEAQQDKSGLPNDRFSAERPEGSISTLTIQRTEQRDSAMYRCASSSTGVGTSTGETQYFGPGTRLLVL.

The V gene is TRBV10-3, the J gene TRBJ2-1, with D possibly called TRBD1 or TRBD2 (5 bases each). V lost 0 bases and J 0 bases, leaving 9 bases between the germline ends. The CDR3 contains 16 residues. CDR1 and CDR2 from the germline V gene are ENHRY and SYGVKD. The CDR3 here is CAISESGVSSYNEQFF. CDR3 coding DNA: TGTGCCATCAGTGAGTCGGGGGTCAGCTCCTACAATGAGCAGTTCTTC.

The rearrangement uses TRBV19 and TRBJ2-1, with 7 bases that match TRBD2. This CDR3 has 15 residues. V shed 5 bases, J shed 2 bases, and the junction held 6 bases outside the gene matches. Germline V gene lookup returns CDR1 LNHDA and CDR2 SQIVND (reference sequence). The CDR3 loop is CASSVGLDPYNEQFF. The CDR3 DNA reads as TGTGCCAGTAGTGTTGGACTAGACCCCTACAATGAGCAGTTCTTC.

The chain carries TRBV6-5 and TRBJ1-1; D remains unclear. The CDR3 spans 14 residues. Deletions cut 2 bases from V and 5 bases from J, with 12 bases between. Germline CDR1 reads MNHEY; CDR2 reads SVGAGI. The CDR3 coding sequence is TGTGCCAGCAGTTACAGTAGAGGCCAAACTGAAGCTTTCTTT. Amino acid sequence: CASSYSRGQTEAFF.

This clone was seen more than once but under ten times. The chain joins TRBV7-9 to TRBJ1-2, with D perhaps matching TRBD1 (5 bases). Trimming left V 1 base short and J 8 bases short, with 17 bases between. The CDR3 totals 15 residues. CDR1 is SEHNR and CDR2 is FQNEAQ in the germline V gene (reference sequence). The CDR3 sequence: CASSLGGPPTTGYTF. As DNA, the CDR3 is TGTGCCAGCAGCTTAGGGGGACCTCCGACCACGGGCTACACCTTC. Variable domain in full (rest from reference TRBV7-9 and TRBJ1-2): DTGVSQNPRHKITKRGQNVTFRCDPISEHNRLYWYRQTLGQGPEFLTYFQNEAQLEKSRLLSDRFSAERPKGSFSTLEIQRTEQGDSAMYLCASSLGGPPTTGYTFGSGTRLTVV.

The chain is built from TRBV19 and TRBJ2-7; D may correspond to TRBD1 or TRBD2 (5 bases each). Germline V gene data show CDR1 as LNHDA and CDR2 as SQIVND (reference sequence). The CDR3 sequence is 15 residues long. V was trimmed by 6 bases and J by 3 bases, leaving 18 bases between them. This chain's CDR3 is CASSPQGTEDYEQYF. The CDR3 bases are TGTGCCAGTAGCCCTCAAGGGACCGAGGACTACGAGCAGTACTTC. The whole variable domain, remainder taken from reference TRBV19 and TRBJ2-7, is DGGITQSPKYLFRKEGQNVTLSCEQNLNHDAMYWYRQDPGQGLRLIYYSQIVNDFQKGDIAEGYSVSREKKESFPLTVTSAQKNPTAFYLCASSPQGTEDYEQYFGPGTRLTVT.

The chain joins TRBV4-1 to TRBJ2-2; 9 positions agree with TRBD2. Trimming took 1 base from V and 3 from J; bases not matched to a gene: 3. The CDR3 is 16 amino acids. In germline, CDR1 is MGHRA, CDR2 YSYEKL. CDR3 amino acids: CASSQASGIYTGELFF. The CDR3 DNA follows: TGCGCCAGCAGCCAAGCTAGCGGGATATACACCGGGGAGCTGTTTTTT.

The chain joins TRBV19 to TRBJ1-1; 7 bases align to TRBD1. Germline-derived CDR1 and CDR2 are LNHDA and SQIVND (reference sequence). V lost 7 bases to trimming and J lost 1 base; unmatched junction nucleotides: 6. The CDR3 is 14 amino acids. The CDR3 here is CASNDRERNTEAFF. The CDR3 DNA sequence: TGTGCCAGTAACGACAGGGAAAGGAACACTGAAGCTTTCTTT.